The 32 T cell receptor beta chains below come from one sample, sequenced in a study of blood T cell repertoires in COVID-19. The table came from immunoSEQ multiplex PCR; TCRdb's copy has only in-frame clones and leaves some out. The sample has about 190,000 clones; around 85% are singletons. Sequencing was done on a sample of peripheral blood. Source of these receptors: a woman between 45 and 65 years old with acute or convalescent COVID-19.

The V and J genes are TRBV15 and TRBJ1-5, with a possible D match to TRBD1 (5 bases). The CDR3 length is 15 residues. CDR1 LNHNV and CDR2 YYDKDF come from the germline V gene (reference sequence). The V end lost 0 bases, the J end lost 9 bases, and 15 bases lay between the germline ends. CDR3 DNA sequence: TGTGCCACCAGCAGAGATCGGGGGGGAAATTCGCCCCAGCATTTT. This translates into CATSRDRGGNSPQHF. The full variable domain, with the rest looked up from reference TRBV15 and TRBJ1-5, is DAMVIQNPRYQVTQFGKPVTLSCSQTLNHNVMYWYQQKSSQAPKLLFHYYDKDFNNEADTPDNFQSRRPNTSFCFLDIRSPGLGDTAMYLCATSRDRGGNSPQHFGDGTRLSIL.

The chain has TRBV11-2 and TRBJ1-1, with D possibly TRBD1 on 6 matching bases. The CDR3 runs to 16 residues. V lost 5 bases and J lost 2, with 18 bases in between. Germline V gives CDR1 SGHAT, CDR2 FQNNGV. The CDR3 loop is CASSPRRGARNTEAFF. The CDR3 region has the DNA TGTGCCAGCAGCCCTAGACGGGGGGCCCGAAACACTGAAGCTTTCTTT.

The rearrangement joins TRBV28 to TRBJ2-3; TRBD1 matches at 8 bases. Losses at the gene ends were 2 bases for V and 2 bases for J; bases not matched to a gene: 12. Germline assignment: CDR1 MDHEN and CDR2 SYDVKM. This CDR3 has 18 amino acids. CDR3 DNA: TGTGCCAGCAGTTTAATATTGACAGGGGACCTAAACACAGATACGCAGTATTTT. Protein sequence: CASSLILTGDLNTDTQYF. Filled out from reference TRBV28 and TRBJ2-3, the complete variable domain reads DVKVTQSSRYLVKRTGEKVFLECVQDMDHENMFWYRQDPGLGLRLIYFSYDVKMKEKGDIPEGYSVSREKKERFSLILESASTNQTSMYLCASSLILTGDLNTDTQYFGPGTRLTVL.

This clone appeared a few times. The V gene is TRBV24-1, the J gene TRBJ2-3; 11 nucleotides agree with TRBD2. V shed 3 bases and J 4 bases; nucleotides not matched to a gene: 2. The CDR3 totals 15 residues. CDR1 is KGHDR, CDR2 SFDVKD, per germline. The CDR3 loop is CATSDPGLAADTQYF. CDR3 sequence (DNA): TGTGCCACCAGTGATCCGGGACTAGCGGCAGATACGCAGTATTTT.

The CDR3 sequence: CASSEDRSYPTEAFF. CDR3 in DNA: TGTGCCAGCAGTGAAGACAGATCTTACCCCACTGAAGCTTTCTTT. The chain carries TRBV6-1 and TRBJ1-1, with D hard to call. The CDR3 consists of 15 residues. Germline CDR1 MNHNS, CDR2 SASEGT. V was pared by 1 base and J by 4 bases, with 13 bases between.

V gene TRBV30 combines with J gene TRBJ2-5; D is possibly TRBD2 (6 bases). CDR3 length equals 11 residues. V was pared by 3 bases and J by 7 bases, with 9 bases between. CDR1 GTSNPN and CDR2 SVGIG come from the germline V gene (reference sequence). CDR3 sequence: CAWRGGGTQYF. DNA of the CDR3: TGTGCCTGGAGGGGGGGAGGGACCCAGTACTTC.

The gene calls are TRBV7-8 and TRBJ1-1; TRBD1 matches at 9 bases. The germline CDR1 and CDR2 sequences are SGHVS and FQNEAQ. The ends lost 2 bases at V and 10 bases at J; junction bases unmatched: 14. This CDR3 is built from 16 residues. In DNA form, the CDR3 reads TGTGCCAGCAGCTTAATCGGACAGGGGAAATATCGGAGAGCTTTCTTT. It encodes CASSLIGQGKYRRAFF.

The table lists this clone with a few counts. The chain carries TRBV5-8 and TRBJ2-3, with a possible D match to TRBD1 (5 bases). V was clipped by 1 base and J by 2 bases, with 8 bases between them. Germline V gene lookup returns CDR1 SGHTS and CDR2 YDEGEE. This CDR3 has 14 residues. CDR3 protein: CASSLQGFTDTQYF. CDR3 coding DNA: TGTGCCAGCAGCTTGCAGGGTTTCACAGATACGCAGTATTTT.

This chain connects TRBV4-3 to TRBJ2-7; 11 nucleotides agree with TRBD2. The ends lost 6 bases at V and 3 bases at J; junction bases unmatched: 10. Germline V lookup: CDR1 LGHNA, CDR2 YSLEER. The CDR3 is made up of 16 amino acids. DNA for the CDR3: TGCGCCAGCAGTCTCACACAACTAGCGGGAGTCTACGAGCAGTACTTC. It encodes CASSLTQLAGVYEQYF.

This sequence joins TRBV19 and TRBJ2-5, with D tentatively TRBD2 (5 bases). Germline loops: CDR1 LNHDA, CDR2 SQIVND (reference sequence). This CDR3 spans 12 amino acids. The V end lost 8 bases, the J end lost 7 bases, and 14 bases lay between the germline ends. The CDR3 reads CASGRAGGTQYF. The DNA of the CDR3 is TGTGCCAGTGGAAGGGCAGGAGGGACCCAGTACTTC.

The gene calls are TRBV2 and TRBJ1-1; 7 nucleotides line up with TRBD1. V was clipped by 5 bases and J by 1 base; unmatched bases: 1. The CDR3 runs 13 residues. Germline V gives CDR1 SNHLY, CDR2 FYNNEI. In nucleotides, the CDR3 is TGTGCCAGCAGTTGGACAGGGAACACTGAAGCTTTCTTT. Its translation: CASSWTGNTEAFF.

The chain couples TRBV28 to TRBJ1-2; D is ambiguous. Germline loops: CDR1 MDHEN, CDR2 SYDVKM. V was pared by 1 base and J by 0 bases, with 12 bases between. The CDR3 is made up of 16 amino acids. The CDR3 here is CASSLFGKVTNYGYTF. The DNA of the CDR3 is TGTGCCAGCAGTTTATTCGGGAAGGTAACTAACTATGGCTACACCTTC.

This clone was detected a few times. This rearrangement joins TRBV5-4 to TRBJ2-2; D is uncertain. CDR3 length: 13 residues. CDR1 is SGHNT and CDR2 is YYREEE in the germline V gene (reference sequence). Between the trimmed V and J ends, which lost 2 bases and 5 bases, there was a span of 7 bases. The CDR3 nucleotides are TGTGCCAGCAGCTTCGTCGGGACCGGGGAGCTGTTTTTT. It specifies CASSFVGTGELFF.

The chain couples TRBV30 to TRBJ1-2, with a weak D call TRBD1 (6 bases). V was pared by 2 bases and J by 8 bases, with 24 bases between. This CDR3 comprises 16 residues. Germline V lookup: CDR1 GTSNPN, CDR2 SVGIG (reference sequence). The CDR3 region is CAWSTTGRRGSGGYTF. The CDR3 nucleotides read TGTGCCTGGAGTACGACAGGTCGCCGGGGAAGTGGAGGCTACACCTTC.

The CDR3 DNA follows: TGTGCCAGTAGCGACAGGGTTTTTTACGAGCAGTACTTC. Amino acids: CASSDRVFYEQYF. This chain joins TRBV19 and TRBJ2-7; 7 positions agree with TRBD1. CDR1 and CDR2 (germline): LNHDA, SQIVND (reference sequence). The CDR3 loop spans 13 amino acids. With V trimmed by 6 bases and J by 4 bases, 6 bases remained unmatched.

This chain uses TRBV2 with TRBJ1-1; 8 bases are shared with TRBD1. The CDR3 runs 13 residues. J lost 10 bases, V lost 4 bases, and 8 bases had no gene match. From germline, CDR1 is SNHLY and CDR2 FYNNEI. Written as DNA, the CDR3 is TGTGCCAGCAGTGGACAGGGGTTTATCGTAGCTTTCTTT. This codes for CASSGQGFIVAFF.

This chain connects TRBV19 to TRBJ2-7; D possibly corresponds to TRBD2 (5 bases). V was clipped by 5 bases and J by 2 bases, with 13 bases between them. The germline gives CDR1 LNHDA, CDR2 SQIVND (reference sequence). The CDR3 has 14 amino acids. The CDR3: CASSLDWTAYEQYF. CDR3 bases: TGTGCCAGTAGTCTCGACTGGACTGCCTACGAGCAGTACTTC.

The CDR3 loop is CASSRGLAANTGELFF. The CDR3 nucleotides are TGTGCCAGCAGTCGGGGACTAGCGGCGAACACCGGGGAGCTGTTTTTT. This sequence joins TRBV2 and TRBJ2-2; 11 positions match TRBD2. This CDR3 region has 16 residues. In germline, CDR1 is SNHLY, CDR2 FYNNEI. The ends lost 5 bases at V and 0 bases at J; junction bases unmatched: 2.

The chain has TRBV9 and TRBJ2-3, with 7 positions matching TRBD2. Germline loops: CDR1 SGDLS, CDR2 YYNGEE. V lost 5 bases, J lost 2 bases, and 8 bases stayed unmatched. The CDR3 loop spans 15 amino acids. CDR3 amino acids: CASSPSGGFTDTQYF. The CDR3 DNA reads TGTGCCAGCAGTCCATCGGGGGGATTCACAGATACGCAGTATTTT.

The chain links TRBV7-2 to TRBJ2-1, with D perhaps TRBD2 (6 bases). CDR1 SGHTA and CDR2 FQGNSA come from the germline V gene. Trimming pared 5 bases from V and 9 bases from J, leaving 14 bases between. This CDR3 has 13 amino acids. CDR3 DNA sequence: TGTGCCAGCAGCAGAGGGTGGGAGGTTGAGCAGTTCTTC. Translating gives CASSRGWEVEQFF.

The chain uses TRBV30 and TRBJ1-1, with a possible D match to TRBD1 (5 bases). Per the germline V gene, CDR1 is GTSNPN and CDR2 is SVGIG (reference sequence). This CDR3 contains 11 residues. V shed 4 bases and J shed 6 bases, with 9 bases lying between them. The CDR3 DNA reads TGTGCCTGGATGAGCAGGGCTGAAGCTTTCTTT. Residues: CAWMSRAEAFF.

The sample holds a few counts of this clone. The chain employs TRBV28 and TRBJ2-1; the D gene is possibly TRBD2 (6 bases). The CDR3 runs to 12 residues. Germline V gene lookup returns CDR1 MDHEN and CDR2 SYDVKM. With 4 bases removed from V and 12 bases from J, the gap between germline ends came to 13 bases. The CDR3 coding sequence is TGTGCCAGCAGTTCTGGGACTCCTGGGCAGTTCTTC. Protein: CASSSGTPGQFF.

This chain connects TRBV19 to TRBJ2-4, with D possibly TRBD1 on 5 matching bases. This CDR3 is built from 16 residues. The germline gives CDR1 LNHDA, CDR2 SQIVND (reference sequence). The V end was cut by 3 bases, the J end by 0 bases, with 12 bases between. CDR3 protein: CASSMGQTLAKNIQYF. The CDR3 DNA follows: TGTGCCAGTAGTATGGGGCAGACACTAGCCAAAAACATTCAGTACTTC.

The table lists this clone with a count of one. The V call is TRBV24-1, the J call TRBJ2-1; TRBD2 matches 11 bases. This CDR3 contains 22 residues. The germline gives CDR1 KGHDR, CDR2 SFDVKD. With V trimmed by 0 bases and J by 3 bases, 18 bases remained unmatched. The CDR3 bases are TGTGCCACCAGTGATTTGCAGGGGGACAGGAACGGACTAGCGGGCGTCTACAATGAGCAGTTCTTC. Residues: CATSDLQGDRNGLAGVYNEQFF.

J is TRBJ2-1 and V is TRBV2; maybe TRBD2 (6 bases). V was shortened by 3 bases and J by 5 bases, with 14 bases between the two germline ends. CDR1 and CDR2 (germline): SNHLY, FYNNEI. The CDR3 contains 15 residues. The CDR3 bases are TGTGCCAGCAGTGAGCAGGGACTCGGCGACAATGAGCAGTTCTTC. This sequence encodes CASSEQGLGDNEQFF.

Of note for this clone: This same CDR3 is encoded by further DNA sequences in the sample. The chain links TRBV29-1 to TRBJ2-7; D may be TRBD1 (5 bases). Between the trimmed V and J ends, which lost 0 bases and 3 bases, there was a span of 9 bases. Germline V gene data show CDR1 as SQVTM and CDR2 as ANQGSEA. The CDR3 spans 13 residues. This CDR3 is CSVEEGPLYEQYF. CDR3 bases: TGCAGCGTTGAAGAGGGGCCCCTCTACGAGCAGTACTTC.

Only one count was recorded for this clone. V and J are TRBV5-8 and TRBJ2-1; 9 bases align to TRBD2. The germline V gene encodes CDR1 SGHTS and CDR2 YDEGEE. The V and J ends lost 0 bases and 8 bases, in that order; junction bases with no gene match: 6. The CDR3 has 15 residues. The CDR3: CASSLGLADRDEQFF. The CDR3, as DNA: TGTGCCAGCAGCTTGGGACTAGCGGATAGGGATGAGCAGTTCTTC.

This clone has ten or more counts. The CDR3 DNA sequence: TGTGCCAGCAGTTCCCTTGGCTTGAGGTCAATCTCACGGGACAGGGGACCTGGCTACACCTTC. It translates to CASSSLGLRSISRDRGPGYTF. The rearrangement joins TRBV27 to TRBJ1-2; 10 bases are shared with TRBD1. The CDR3 extends over 21 amino acids. J was trimmed by 7 bases and V by 4 bases; bases with no gene match: 27. CDR1 and CDR2 from the germline V gene are MNHEY and SMNVEV (reference sequence).

This clone was detected only a few times. Other DNA sequences in the sample encode the same CDR3. The chain has TRBV12-3 or TRBV12-4 and TRBJ1-1; D remains ambiguous. The V and J ends lost 3 bases and 7 bases respectively, with 6 bases between them. CDR3 size: 11 residues. DNA of the CDR3: TGTGCCAGCAGTTTCGGAGGTGAAGCTTTCTTT. Translating it yields CASSFGGEAFF.

This clone came up many times. The rearrangement uses TRBV2 and TRBJ1-6; D uncertain. V was cut by 10 bases and J by 2 bases, with 9 bases left in between. The CDR3 covers 13 residues. CDR1 SNHLY and CDR2 FYNNEI come from the germline V gene. The chain's CDR3 is CATTVTYNSPLHF. CDR3 sequence (DNA): TGTGCCACCACAGTAACCTATAATTCACCCCTCCACTTT.

The chain joins TRBV28 to TRBJ1-1, with D possibly TRBD1 on 5 matching bases. Germline CDR1 and CDR2: MDHEN and SYDVKM. V gave up 2 bases and J gave up 3 bases, with 16 bases separating them. The CDR3 runs 16 residues. In DNA form, the CDR3 reads TGTGCCAGCAGTTTACCCCCCTGGACGGGGGACACTGAAGCTTTCTTT. This sequence encodes CASSLPPWTGDTEAFF.

This clone has a handful of counts. The CDR3, as DNA: TGTGCCAGCTCATCGGACAGGGGTTCACCCCTCCACTTT. Amino acid sequence: CASSSDRGSPLHF. The genes are TRBV18 and TRBJ1-6, with 9 bases matching TRBD1. The trim removed 5 bases at V and 9 bases at J, leaving 2 bases unmatched. The CDR3 length is 13 residues. Germline assignment: CDR1 KGHSH and CDR2 LQKENI.